Given below is one TCR beta chain in context. The CDR3 length is 14 residues. Looked up from germline, CDR1 is ENHRY and CDR2 is SYGVKD. With 10 bases removed from V and 4 bases from J, the gap between germline ends came to 19 bases. Sequencing was performed with immunoSEQ multiplex PCR; in TCRdb, only in-frame clones are kept and a portion is missing. Of about 220,000 clones in the sample, 90% were seen once. This sample was taken from a study of blood T cell repertoires in COVID-19. This clonotype was obtained from a man in his thirties or forties who had been exposed to COVID-19. The V gene is TRBV10-3, the J gene TRBJ2-5; TRBD2 might be the D (6 bases). Material: PBMCs or T cells enriched from blood (not recorded which). CDR3 amino acids: CATSSREEGETQYF. Written as DNA, the CDR3 is TGTGCCACCTCGAGCAGAGAGGAGGGAGAGACCCAGTACTTC.